This T cell receptor beta chain emerged from a study of T-cell memory formation after mild COVID-19. The wider study: Clusters were largely donor specific.

TCRdb recomputed calls from the 5' RACE reads with MiXCR, one row per CDR3 protein. The top ten clones hold 20% to 25% of a sample with 400,000 to 450,000 distinct CDR3 sequences, roughly 17% of them seen once. This clonotype was counted between two and nine times. The antigen is undetermined. Whole-study results and caveats: CD4+ contracting clones were mainly CM and EM; CD8+ ones, EMRA.

V was cut by 8 bases and J by 7 bases, with 21 bases left in between. CDR3 length: 14 amino acids. Germline V gives CDR1 SNHLY, CDR2 FYNNEI. Sequenced input: PBMCs or a T cell subset sorted from them (not recorded which). This TCR derives from a man aged 18-30 years who had mild COVID-19 (a few samples of this study predate the infection). Cell type and time point are not known. The gene calls are TRBV2 and TRBJ2-7; possible D gene TRBD1, 6 bases. Here the CDR3 reads CASVTTAAQGEQYF. The DNA for the CDR3 is TGTGCCAGCGTCACCACGGCCGCCCAGGGGGAGCAGTACTTC.